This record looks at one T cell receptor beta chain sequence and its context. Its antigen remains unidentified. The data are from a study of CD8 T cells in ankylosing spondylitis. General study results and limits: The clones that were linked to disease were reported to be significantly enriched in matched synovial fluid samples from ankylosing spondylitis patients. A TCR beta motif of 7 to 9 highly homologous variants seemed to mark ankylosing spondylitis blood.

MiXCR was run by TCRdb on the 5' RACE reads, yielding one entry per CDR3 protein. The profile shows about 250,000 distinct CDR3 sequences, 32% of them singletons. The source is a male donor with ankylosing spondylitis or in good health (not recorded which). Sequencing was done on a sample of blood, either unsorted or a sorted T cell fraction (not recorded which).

Here the CDR3 DNA reads TGTGCCAGCAGCGCACATAGGGGACCTCGGGGCTATGGCTACACCTTC. Its protein is CASSAHRGPRGYGYTF. The chain couples TRBV9 to TRBJ1-2, with a weak D call TRBD1 (5 bases). CDR3 length: 16 residues. Trimming took off 3 bases at V and 4 bases at J, with 19 bases between the two ends. Germline V gene data show CDR1 as SGDLS and CDR2 as YYNGEE.